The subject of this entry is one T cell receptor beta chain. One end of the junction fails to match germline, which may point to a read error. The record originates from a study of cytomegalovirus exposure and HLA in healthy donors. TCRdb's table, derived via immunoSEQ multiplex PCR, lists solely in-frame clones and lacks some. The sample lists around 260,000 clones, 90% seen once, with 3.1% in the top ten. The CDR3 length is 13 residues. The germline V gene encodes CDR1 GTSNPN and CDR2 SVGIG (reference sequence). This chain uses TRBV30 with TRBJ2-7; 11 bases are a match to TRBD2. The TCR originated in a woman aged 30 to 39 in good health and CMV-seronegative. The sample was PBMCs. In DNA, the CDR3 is TGTGCCTGGAAGGTTAGCGGGAGGGCCGGGATCCACTTC. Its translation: CAWKVSGRAGIHF.